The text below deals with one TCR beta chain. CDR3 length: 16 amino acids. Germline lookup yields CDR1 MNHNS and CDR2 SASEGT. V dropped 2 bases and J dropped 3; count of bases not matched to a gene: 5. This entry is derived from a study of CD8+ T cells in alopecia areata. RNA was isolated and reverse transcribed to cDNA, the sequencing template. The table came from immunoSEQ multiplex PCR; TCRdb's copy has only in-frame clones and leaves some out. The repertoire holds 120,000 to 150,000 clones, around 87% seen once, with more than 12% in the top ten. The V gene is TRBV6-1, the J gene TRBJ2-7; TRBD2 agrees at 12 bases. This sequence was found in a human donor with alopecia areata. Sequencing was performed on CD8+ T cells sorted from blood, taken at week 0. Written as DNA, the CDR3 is TGTGCCAGCAGTGAACTTCGACTAGCGGGAGTCTACGAGCAGTACTTC. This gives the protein CASSELRLAGVYEQYF.